This TCR beta chain was retrieved from a study of human thymus T cells. TCRdb's copy holds only in-frame clones and misses some; the assay was immunoSEQ multiplex PCR. The sample yields 35,000 to 55,000 clones, over 85% seen once. Looked up from germline, CDR1 is SGHVS and CDR2 is FNYEAQ. Trimming shortened V by 5 bases and J by 10 bases, and 13 bases separated the two germline ends. This CDR3 region has 12 residues. The genes are TRBV7-6 and TRBJ2-3, with D perhaps TRBD2 (5 bases). The receptor comes from a boy in the first two years of life with a congenital heart defect but otherwise immunologically healthy. Source material: blood. The CDR3 sequence is CASSPASGAQYF. The DNA for the CDR3 is TGTGCCAGCAGCCCCGCCTCCGGGGCGCAGTATTTT.